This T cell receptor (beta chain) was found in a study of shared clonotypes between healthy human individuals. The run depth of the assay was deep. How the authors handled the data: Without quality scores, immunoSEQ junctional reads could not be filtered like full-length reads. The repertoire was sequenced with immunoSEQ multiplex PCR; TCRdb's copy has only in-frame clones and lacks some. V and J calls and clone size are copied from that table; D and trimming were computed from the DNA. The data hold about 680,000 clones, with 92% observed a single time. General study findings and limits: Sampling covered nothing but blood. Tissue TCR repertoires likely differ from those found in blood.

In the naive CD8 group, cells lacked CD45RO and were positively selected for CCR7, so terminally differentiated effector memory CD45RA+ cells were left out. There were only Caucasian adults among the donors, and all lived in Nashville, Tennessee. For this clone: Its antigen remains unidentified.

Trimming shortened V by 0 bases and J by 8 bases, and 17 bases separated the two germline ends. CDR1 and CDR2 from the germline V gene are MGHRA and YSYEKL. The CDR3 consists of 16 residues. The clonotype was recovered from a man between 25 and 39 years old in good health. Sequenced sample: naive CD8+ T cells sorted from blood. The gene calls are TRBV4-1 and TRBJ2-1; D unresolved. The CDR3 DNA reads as TGCGCCAGCAGCCAAGATTTAAACTCGGGTATCGATGAGCAGTTCTTC. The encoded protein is CASSQDLNSGIDEQFF.